These 18 T cell receptor beta chains originate from one sample sequenced in a study of naive CD8 T cells in extremely preterm neonates. For these receptors, no antigen is known. Here immunoSEQ multiplex PCR was the method, and the copy in TCRdb shows in-frame clones only, minus some. The data contain about 23,000 clones, around 88% of them singletons. Preterm samples came from extremely preterm deliveries at roughly 22-27 weeks. Study outcomes and limitations: Preterm infants showed shorter CDR3s, fewer N additions and less trimming than older groups.

The source material was naive CD8+ T cells from cord blood. The receptors shown here come from a boy who was born preterm.

The chain carries TRBV5-1 and TRBJ2-5; TRBD1 matches at 9 bases. TRBJ2-7 explains the end of the DNA better; the J call may be wrong. The CDR3 has 14 amino acids. Germline V gene data show CDR1 as SGHRS and CDR2 as YFSETQ. The CDR3 here is CASSLGQGGYEQYF. The CDR3 DNA reads as TGCGCCAGCAGCTTGGGACAGGGGGGCTACGAGCAGTACTTC.

In this sample, this clone turned up a few times. The V and J genes are TRBV19 and TRBJ2-7, with 9 bases matching TRBD1. V was pared by 5 bases and J by 3 bases, with 2 bases of the junction left unmatched. CDR3 size: 13 residues. The germline CDR1 and CDR2 sequences are LNHDA and SQIVND (reference sequence). CDR3 DNA sequence: TGTGCCAGTAGTCCGACAGGGGGCTACGAGCAGTACTTC. It codes for CASSPTGGYEQYF.

The chain employs TRBV7-9 and TRBJ1-2; a possible D gene is TRBD1 (6 bases). Germline V gives CDR1 SEHNR, CDR2 FQNEAQ (reference sequence). Trimming removed 1 base at V and 0 bases at J, with 6 bases between. The CDR3 is made up of 14 amino acids. As DNA, the CDR3 is TGTGCCAGCAGCTTAGGGGACACTAACTATGGCTACACCTTC. Its translation: CASSLGDTNYGYTF. Full variable domain (outside the CDR3, taken from reference TRBV7-9 and TRBJ1-2): DTGVSQNPRHKITKRGQNVTFRCDPISEHNRLYWYRQTLGQGPEFLTYFQNEAQLEKSRLLSDRFSAERPKGSFSTLEIQRTEQGDSAMYLCASSLGDTNYGYTFGSGTRLTVV.

The CDR3, as DNA: TGTGCCAGCAGCGTAGCGGGACAAAACTATGGCTACACCTTC. Translated, it gives CASSVAGQNYGYTF. The rearrangement links TRBV9 to TRBJ1-2, with D possibly TRBD1 on 6 matching bases. V lost 0 bases and J lost 2, with 8 bases in between. CDR1 is SGDLS and CDR2 is YYNGEE in the germline V gene. CDR3 size: 14 residues.

The chain joins TRBV10-3 to TRBJ1-4; D gene uncertain. CDR3 length: 13 amino acids. Germline lookup yields CDR1 ENHRY and CDR2 SYGVKD. V was cut by 3 bases and J by 0 bases, with 2 bases left in between. DNA for the CDR3: TGTGCCATCAGTGACACAACTAATGAAAAACTGTTTTTT. Translated: CAISDTTNEKLFF.

The genes are TRBV4-1 and TRBJ1-3; TRBD1 matches 10 bases. V was clipped by 3 bases and J by 7 bases; unmatched bases: 12. CDR1 MGHRA and CDR2 YSYEKL come from the germline V gene. The CDR3 sequence is 17 residues long. The CDR3 reads CASSQRIRDRGLNTIYF. CDR3 DNA: TGCGCCAGCAGCCAGCGAATCCGGGACAGGGGCCTGAACACCATATATTTT.

The V call is TRBV5-6, the J call TRBJ1-1; TRBD1 agrees at 8 bases. Germline CDR1 and CDR2: SGHDT and YYEEEE. This CDR3 region has 11 residues. V trimming: 4 bases; J trimming: 11 bases; junction bases outside the gene matches: 4. The DNA for the CDR3 is TGTGCCAGCAGCGGGGACAGGACGGCTTTCTTT. Translating it yields CASSGDRTAFF.

The V gene is TRBV13, the J gene TRBJ2-1; the D is unclear. The germline V and J ends were trimmed by 2 bases and 0 bases, with 5 bases remaining between them. Germline V CDR1 and CDR2: PRHDT, FYEKMQ (reference sequence). CDR3 length equals 14 residues. The CDR3: CASSLPSSYNEQFF. As DNA, the CDR3 is TGTGCCAGCAGCTTACCTAGCTCCTACAATGAGCAGTTCTTC.

This sequence joins TRBV27 and TRBJ2-7; 9 nucleotides align to TRBD1. The germline V gene encodes CDR1 MNHEY and CDR2 SMNVEV (reference sequence). This CDR3 is built from 14 residues. V was clipped by 0 bases and J by 3 bases; unmatched bases: 0. CDR3 sequence reads: CASSLSTGGYEQYF. The CDR3 DNA follows: TGTGCCAGCAGTTTATCGACAGGGGGCTACGAGCAGTACTTC.

The genes are TRBV9 and TRBJ2-1; 7 bases fit TRBD1. The CDR3 has 12 amino acids. Trimming took 3 bases from V and 6 from J; bases not matched to a gene: 0. Germline V lookup: CDR1 SGDLS, CDR2 YYNGEE. CDR3 sequence (DNA): TGTGCCAGCAGCGACAGGGGCAATGAGCAGTTCTTC. Residues: CASSDRGNEQFF.

As to this clone: Sequence at one end of the junction differs from germline and may be a read error. The V and J genes are TRBV9 and TRBJ1-3, with 9 bases that match TRBD1. The CDR3 is 15 amino acids. The V gene's germline CDR1 is SGDLS and CDR2 YYNGEE. CDR3 sequence (DNA): TGTGCCAGCAGCGCTACAGGGGGCTCTGGAAACATCATATATTTT. It specifies CASSATGGSGNIIYF. Looking up the rest from reference TRBV9 and TRBJ1-3 gives the full variable domain: DSGVTQTPKHLITATGQRVTLRCSPRSGDLSVYWYQQSLDQGLQFLIQYYNGEERAKGNILERFSAQQFPDLHSELNLSSLELGDSALYFCASSATGGSGNIIYFGEGSWLTVV.

The chain links TRBV5-1 to TRBJ2-3, with D possibly TRBD2 on 6 matching bases. Trimming took off 3 bases at V and 1 base at J, with 12 bases between the two ends. The CDR3 is 15 residues long. Germline V lookup: CDR1 SGHRS, CDR2 YFSETQ. The CDR3 DNA reads as TGCGCCAGCAGCTCCAGACTAGTCGGCACAGATACGCAGTATTTT. This codes for CASSSRLVGTDTQYF.

The V and J genes are TRBV11-3 and TRBJ2-1, with a tentative D call TRBD2 (6 bases). CDR1 and CDR2 (germline): SGHNT, YENEEA. The V end lost 0 bases, the J end lost 0 bases, and 12 bases lay between the germline ends. The CDR3 totals 17 residues. The CDR3 sequence: CASSLDHSGSSYNEQFF. CDR3 sequence (DNA): TGTGCCAGCAGCTTAGATCATAGCGGAAGCTCCTACAATGAGCAGTTCTTC.

The J gene is TRBJ2-1, the V gene TRBV30, with 10 bases matching TRBD2. V trimming: 5 bases; J trimming: 2 bases; junction bases outside the gene matches: 0. The CDR3 consists of 13 residues. Germline V lookup: CDR1 GTSNPN, CDR2 SVGIG (reference sequence). DNA for the CDR3: TGTGCCTGGGGACTAGCGGCCTACAATGAGCAGTTCTTC. Residues: CAWGLAAYNEQFF.

This chain uses TRBV25-1 with TRBJ2-2, with 10 nucleotides matching TRBD2. The CDR3 runs 15 residues. J gave up 1 base and V 4 bases, and 0 bases lay outside the gene matches. Germline loops: CDR1 MGHDK, CDR2 SYGVNS. In DNA form, the CDR3 reads TGTGCCAGCAGTGTAGCGGGGGGGAACACCGGGGAGCTGTTTTTT. Amino acids: CASSVAGGNTGELFF.

V usage is TRBV6-5 and J usage is TRBJ1-2; unclear D gene. This CDR3 is 10 amino acids long. The germline V and J ends were trimmed by 5 bases and 2 bases, with 0 bases remaining between them. CDR1 is MNHEY, CDR2 SVGAGI, per germline. The CDR3 bases are TGTGCCAGCAGTAACTATGGCTACACCTTC. It codes for CASSNYGYTF.

The chain recombines TRBV9 with TRBJ2-2; D possibly corresponds to TRBD1 (6 bases). The ends were cut back, 3 bases at V and 6 bases at J, with 6 bases in the middle. Germline V CDR1 and CDR2: SGDLS, YYNGEE. This CDR3 comprises 12 residues. The CDR3 coding sequence is TGTGCCAGCAGCGACAGGGCCGGGGAGCTGTTTTTT. Protein sequence: CASSDRAGELFF. The entire variable domain, with the rest obtained from reference TRBV9 and TRBJ2-2, is as follows: DSGVTQTPKHLITATGQRVTLRCSPRSGDLSVYWYQQSLDQGLQFLIQYYNGEERAKGNILERFSAQQFPDLHSELNLSSLELGDSALYFCASSDRAGELFFGEGSRLTVL.

This chain joins TRBV10-1 and TRBJ1-1; 12 bases align to TRBD1. V gave up 2 bases and J gave up 3 bases; unmatched junction bases: 1. This CDR3 is built from 15 residues. Germline V gives CDR1 WNHNN, CDR2 SYGVQD (reference sequence). CDR3 region: CASSEGTGGYTEAFF. The CDR3 nucleotides are TGCGCCAGCAGTGAGGGGACAGGGGGCTACACTGAAGCTTTCTTT.